This T cell receptor beta chain was obtained from a study of T cell changes during pregnancy in multiple sclerosis. The protocol was immunoSEQ multiplex PCR, while the TCRdb copy is restricted to in-frame clones and leaves out a portion. This table holds around 80,000 clones, under 95% found once. Germline V gene sequence: CDR1 MNHNS, CDR2 SASEGT. V lost 6 bases to trimming and J lost 1 base, with 16 bases between them. The CDR3 totals 15 residues. The material sequenced was peripheral blood, taken before pregnancy. The J gene is TRBJ2-7, the V gene TRBV6-1; a possible D gene is TRBD1 (6 bases). This clonotype was obtained from a female donor with multiple sclerosis, enrolled in a pregnancy study. In DNA, the CDR3 is TGTGCCAGCAGAACCACCCAACAGGGATCCTACGAGCAGTACTTC. It is translated as CASRTTQQGSYEQYF.